A single sample is the source of the 26 T cell receptor beta chains below, sequenced in a study of cytotoxic CD8 clonotypes in ibrutinib-treated CLL. Data came from immunoSEQ multiplex PCR; TCRdb stores just in-frame clones and leaves some out. The sample holds roughly 250,000 clones; 70% are singletons and the top ten take 15% to 17%. The sample in question was PBMCs, obtained after 24 months of ibrutinib treatment. The origin of the receptors is a human donor with chronic lymphocytic leukemia.

The chain joins TRBV2 to TRBJ1-3; D uncertain. V was clipped by 0 bases and J by 4 bases, with 4 bases between them. Germline V gene sequence: CDR1 SNHLY, CDR2 FYNNEI. The length of the CDR3 is 13 residues. CDR3 protein: CASSEAMGNTIYF. As DNA, the CDR3 is TGTGCCAGCAGTGAAGCGATGGGAAACACCATATATTTT.

This clone was picked up one time. The V gene is TRBV30, the J gene TRBJ1-4; no reliable D call. The CDR3 extends over 14 amino acids. Germline V gene sequence: CDR1 GTSNPN, CDR2 SVGIG (reference sequence). The V gene lost 2 bases and the J gene lost 0 bases, with 7 bases spanning the gap. CDR3 loop: CAWSQATTNEKLFF. In nucleotides, the CDR3 is TGTGCCTGGAGTCAGGCGACAACTAATGAAAAACTGTTTTTT.

This chain links TRBV25-1 with TRBJ1-2; D gene unclear. Germline assignment: CDR1 MGHDK and CDR2 SYGVNS. V lost 9 bases to trimming and J lost 4 bases, with 18 bases between them. This CDR3 comprises 14 residues. The CDR3 bases are TGTGCCAGTCAGAGGTCCGGTTTGAGCTATGGCTACACCTTC. Translated, it gives CASQRSGLSYGYTF.

This chain joins TRBV6-4 and TRBJ2-1; 11 nucleotides line up with TRBD2. CDR1 is MRHNA, CDR2 SNTAGT, per germline. The CDR3 covers 16 residues. V gave up 3 bases and J gave up 1 base; unmatched junction bases: 2. The CDR3 protein is CASSEASGRSYNEQFF. CDR3 nucleotides: TGTGCCAGCAGTGAGGCTAGCGGGAGGTCCTACAATGAGCAGTTCTTC.

The table lists this clone with a few counts. CDR3 protein: CSASGGNTIYF. CDR3 DNA: TGCAGTGCCTCTGGGGGAAACACCATATATTTT. V and J are TRBV20-1 and TRBJ1-3; no clear D. With 6 bases removed from V and 4 bases from J, the gap between germline ends came to 7 bases. The CDR3 totals 11 residues. The V gene's germline CDR1 is DFQATT and CDR2 SNEGSKA (reference sequence).

The V gene is TRBV6-6, the J gene TRBJ1-1; D ambiguous. V dropped 2 bases and J dropped 3 bases, with 7 bases sitting between them. CDR1 and CDR2 from the germline V gene are MNHNY and SVGAGI (reference sequence). This CDR3 comprises 13 residues. CDR3 coding DNA: TGTGCCAGCAGTTACGAAGAAGACACTGAAGCTTTCTTT. Translating gives CASSYEEDTEAFF.

This rearrangement joins TRBV7-3 to TRBJ2-3; D tentatively reads TRBD1 or TRBD2 (6 bases each). V shed 2 bases and J shed 2 bases, with 20 bases lying between them. The CDR3 sequence is 18 residues long. Germline CDR1 SGHTA, CDR2 FQGTGA. CDR3 nucleotide sequence: TGTGCCAGCAGCTTACGGTCAGGGGATAGCGGTTACACAGATACGCAGTATTTT. Its protein is CASSLRSGDSGYTDTQYF.

The rearrangement links TRBV9 to TRBJ2-2; no reliable D call. Trimming took 0 bases from V and 3 from J, leaving 18 bases between them. Germline V gene data show CDR1 as SGDLS and CDR2 as YYNGEE. The CDR3 has 18 amino acids. For the CDR3, the DNA is TGTGCCAGCAGCGTAGAGGGAACGGCCGACCCGTACACCGGGGAGCTGTTTTTT. Its protein is CASSVEGTADPYTGELFF. The complete variable domain, with remaining parts taken from reference TRBV9 and TRBJ2-2, reads DSGVTQTPKHLITATGQRVTLRCSPRSGDLSVYWYQQSLDQGLQFLIQYYNGEERAKGNILERFSAQQFPDLHSELNLSSLELGDSALYFCASSVEGTADPYTGELFFGEGSRLTVL.

This clone was recorded only once. One end of the junction is discordant with germline, which a read error may explain. The CDR3 DNA reads as TGTGCGAGCAAGTGGCCGACAGGGGAAAGTTTAGACTATGGCTACACCTTC. Encoded protein: CASKWPTGESLDYGYTF. The chain has TRBV28 and TRBJ1-2, with 8 bases matching TRBD1. This CDR3 has 17 amino acids. Germline CDR1 reads MDHEN; CDR2 reads SYDVKM.

This clone has only a few counts. The chain carries TRBV5-4 and TRBJ2-1, with TRBD2 identical over 7 bases. Germline lookup yields CDR1 SGHNT and CDR2 YYREEE (reference sequence). The V gene end was trimmed by 6 bases and the J gene end by 4 bases; junction bases not matched to a gene: 7. The CDR3 runs 14 residues. DNA of the CDR3: TGTGCCAGCATGGGAAGCGGGGATTACAATGAGCAGTTCTTC. Its translation: CASMGSGDYNEQFF.

The V and J genes are TRBV29-1 and TRBJ2-3; 7 bases are shared with TRBD2. V was pared by 7 bases and J by 2 bases, with 12 bases of the junction left unmatched. The CDR3 spans 15 residues. Germline lookup yields CDR1 SQVTM and CDR2 ANQGSEA. In DNA form, the CDR3 reads TGCAGCGCCGCGGGGGACTCGAAGAACACAGATACGCAGTATTTT. The encoded protein is CSAAGDSKNTDTQYF.

V gene TRBV5-1 combines with J gene TRBJ2-5, with TRBD2 matching over 8 bases. The V segment lost 4 bases and the J segment 0 bases; nucleotides outside the gene matches: 5. Germline CDR1 and CDR2: SGHRS and YFSETQ. The CDR3 contains 15 residues. The CDR3 region has the DNA TGCGCCAGCAGCGCTAATAGCGGGAACCAAGAGACCCAGTACTTC. This encodes CASSANSGNQETQYF.

V usage is TRBV5-1 and J usage is TRBJ2-1; 8 nucleotides match TRBD2. V lost 3 bases to trimming and J lost 8 bases; unmatched junction nucleotides: 7. The germline V gene has CDR1 SGHRS and CDR2 YFSETQ. The CDR3 covers 14 residues. The chain's CDR3 is CASSSSGTRHEQFF. The CDR3 DNA is TGCGCCAGCAGCTCCTCCGGGACTAGACATGAGCAGTTCTTC.

This clone has a handful of counts. The genes are TRBV5-1 and TRBJ2-1; TRBD2 matches 7 bases. This CDR3 is built from 15 residues. The V gene end was trimmed by 4 bases and the J gene end by 4 bases; junction bases not matched to a gene: 8. The germline V gene encodes CDR1 SGHRS and CDR2 YFSETQ. CDR3 protein: CASSLEGTTYNEQFF. CDR3 nucleotides: TGCGCCAGCAGCCTGGAGGGGACTACGTACAATGAGCAGTTCTTC.

V and J are TRBV4-3 and TRBJ1-5, with D uncertain. The germline V and J ends were trimmed by 4 bases and 2 bases, with 15 bases remaining between them. The CDR3 extends over 16 amino acids. CDR1 LGHNA and CDR2 YSLEER come from the germline V gene. CDR3 sequence reads: CASSPAAGYGNQPQHF. Here the CDR3 DNA reads TGCGCCAGCAGCCCGGCGGCCGGCTATGGCAATCAGCCCCAGCATTTT.

V and J are TRBV2 and TRBJ2-1, with TRBD2 matching 8 bases. The CDR3 sequence is 15 residues long. CDR1 and CDR2 from the germline V gene are SNHLY and FYNNEI. Germline trimming cut 6 bases from V and 8 bases from J; bases unmatched to any gene: 12. CDR3 nucleotide sequence: TGTGCCAGCAGCGGGGGATCGGGACTAGAGGATGAGCAGTTCTTC. Translation: CASSGGSGLEDEQFF.

The chain recombines TRBV9 with TRBJ2-1, with 8 nucleotides matching TRBD1. CDR1 is SGDLS, CDR2 YYNGEE, per germline. V lost 3 bases and J lost 3; bases outside the gene matches: 8. The CDR3 spans 16 residues. The CDR3 here is CASSGPDRGNYNEQFF. CDR3 bases: TGTGCCAGCAGCGGACCAGACAGGGGTAACTACAATGAGCAGTTCTTC.

The chain is built from TRBV7-3 and TRBJ2-2; 9 bases fit TRBD2. This CDR3 has 15 amino acids. Germline lookup yields CDR1 SGHTA and CDR2 FQGTGA. V dropped 5 bases and J dropped 7; count of bases not matched to a gene: 8. This chain's CDR3 is CASSPVGLASGELFF. Here the CDR3 DNA reads TGTGCCAGCAGCCCAGTCGGACTAGCGAGCGGGGAGCTGTTTTTT.

The chain carries TRBV25-1 and TRBJ2-3; the match to TRBD1 covers 7 bases. Trimming removed 8 bases from V and 2 bases from J; junction bases left unmatched: 4. The CDR3 has 13 residues. Germline CDR1 and CDR2: MGHDK and SYGVNS. The CDR3 loop reads CASGTANTDTQYF. CDR3 DNA: TGTGCCAGCGGGACAGCTAACACAGATACGCAGTATTTT.

The rearrangement uses TRBV7-6 and TRBJ2-7, with 12 bases matching TRBD1. The CDR3 sequence is 14 residues long. From germline, CDR1 is SGHVS and CDR2 FNYEAQ. Germline trimming cut 4 bases from V and 12 bases from J; bases unmatched to any gene: 10. The CDR3: CASSSAGQGAQRYF. CDR3 in DNA: TGTGCCAGCAGCTCGGCGGGACAGGGGGCGCAACGGTACTTC.

In DNA form, the CDR3 reads TGTGCCAGTAGGGGTGAGCGGAGTTTAGCCAAAAACATTCAGTACTTC. Residues: CASRGERSLAKNIQYF. This chain joins TRBV19 and TRBJ2-4; perhaps TRBD2 as D (5 bases). Germline lookup yields CDR1 LNHDA and CDR2 SQIVND (reference sequence). V dropped 6 bases and J dropped 0 bases, with 15 bases sitting between them. The CDR3 is 16 residues long. Supplemented by reference TRBV19 and TRBJ2-4, the full variable domain reads DGGITQSPKYLFRKEGQNVTLSCEQNLNHDAMYWYRQDPGQGLRLIYYSQIVNDFQKGDIAEGYSVSREKKESFPLTVTSAQKNPTAFYLCASRGERSLAKNIQYFGAGTRLSVL.

This chain joins TRBV19 and TRBJ2-7, with a tentative D call TRBD2 (6 bases). In germline, CDR1 is LNHDA, CDR2 SQIVND (reference sequence). Between the trimmed V and J ends, which lost 5 bases and 3 bases, there was a span of 11 bases. The CDR3 spans 13 residues. The CDR3 nucleotides read TGTGCCAGTAGTCTGGGACTGCGCTACGAGCAGTACTTC. Translated, it gives CASSLGLRYEQYF.

This clone was seen only a few times. This chain joins TRBV13 and TRBJ2-7; 8 positions match TRBD2. The CDR3 runs to 14 residues. Germline V gene sequence: CDR1 PRHDT, CDR2 FYEKMQ (reference sequence). V dropped 4 bases and J dropped 4; count of bases not matched to a gene: 6. The CDR3 region is CASSSGTSMYEQYF. In nucleotides, the CDR3 is TGTGCCAGCAGCTCCGGGACTAGTATGTACGAGCAGTACTTC.

This clone was detected only a few times. This chain links TRBV2 with TRBJ1-5; TRBD1 agrees at 7 bases. The ends lost 6 bases at V and 3 bases at J; junction bases unmatched: 11. CDR3 length equals 16 residues. Per germline, CDR1 SNHLY and CDR2 FYNNEI. This chain's CDR3 is CASSDLQGRVNQPQHF. The CDR3 region has the DNA TGTGCCAGCAGCGACTTACAGGGGCGCGTCAATCAGCCCCAGCATTTT.

The sample holds a few counts of this clone. The V call is TRBV27, the J call TRBJ2-5; tentatively, D is TRBD2 (6 bases). Germline V lookup: CDR1 MNHEY, CDR2 SMNVEV (reference sequence). The CDR3 is made up of 12 amino acids. Between the trimmed V and J ends, which lost 1 base and 9 bases, there was a span of 9 bases. CDR3 sequence: CASSLFGEAQYF. The DNA of the CDR3 is TGTGCCAGCAGTTTATTTGGGGAGGCCCAGTACTTC.

The chain couples TRBV5-1 to TRBJ2-5; the D gene is possibly TRBD1 (6 bases). Looked up from germline, CDR1 is SGHRS and CDR2 is YFSETQ. This CDR3 comprises 13 residues. Trimming removed 5 bases at V and 2 bases at J, with 10 bases between. As DNA, the CDR3 is TGCGCCAGCAGGACAGGTTTTCAAGAGACCCAGTACTTC. This translates into CASRTGFQETQYF. Based on the CDR3 plus reference TRBV5-1 and TRBJ2-5, the full variable domain is KAGVTQTPRYLIKTRGQQVTLSCSPISGHRSVSWYQQTPGQGLQFLFEYFSETQRNKGNFPGRFSGRQFSNSRSEMNVSTLELGDSALYLCASRTGFQETQYFGPGTRLLVL.